This T cell receptor beta chain was recorded in a study of beta chain features in type 1 diabetes. Study information: In age, gender and cell yields, patients were similar to healthy donors.

Concerning this clone itself: What it recognizes is unknown.

V shed 5 bases and J shed 1 base, with 11 bases lying between them. The CDR3 sequence is 14 residues long. CDR1 and CDR2 (germline): SGHTA, FQGNSA. Sorted CD4+ subsets: naive, central memory, regulatory, stem cell-like memory (CD45RO/CCR7/CD25/CD127/CD95/CD27 panel). Overall study results and limits: Compared to healthy donors, patients appeared to have naive, central memory and Treg TCRB repertoires that were more alike. Within each of all four CD4+ subsets, Type 1 diabetes patients had TCRB CDR3s that were moderately but significantly shorter.

As every portion of the isolated RNA was reverse transcribed, the sequencing read expressed TCRB transcripts. Around 3.57 million reads was the average for naive, central memory and regulatory T cell samples. The data were produced by immunoSEQ multiplex PCR, yet TCRdb's version contains in-frame clones alone and is incomplete. The repertoire has about 660,000 clones, around 15% of them found once; the top ten carry 0.035% to 0.045%. This receptor was identified in a man in his late teens or twenties with type 1 diabetes. The chain links TRBV7-2 to TRBJ2-5, with TRBD1 as a possible D gene (6 bases). The sample taken for sequencing was naive CD4+ T cells from blood. CDR3 region: CASSRGQPQETQYF. Written as DNA, the CDR3 is TGTGCCAGCAGCCGTGGACAGCCCCAAGAGACCCAGTACTTC.